The next 10 T cell receptor beta chains were all read from a single sample in a study of somatic mutations in cytotoxic T cells in rheumatoid arthritis. Assay: immunoSEQ multiplex PCR; the TCRdb copy retains only in-frame clones and omits some. Of approximately 15,000 clones in the sample, about 83% were seen once. The sequencing sample was made of CD8+ T cells sorted from blood. These receptor sequences come from an adult with rheumatoid arthritis.

The chain carries TRBV27 and TRBJ2-5; D is perhaps TRBD2 (5 bases). Germline V gene lookup returns CDR1 MNHEY and CDR2 SMNVEV (reference sequence). Trimming stripped 6 bases from V and 0 bases from J, with 14 bases between. The CDR3 length is 15 residues. The CDR3 DNA sequence: TGTGCCAGCAGAAGGGTCGGAGGTAACCAAGAGACCCAGTACTTC. Translation gives CASRRVGGNQETQYF.

This clone was detected only a few times. V is TRBV7-3 and J is TRBJ2-3, with TRBD1 matching 7 bases. Germline CDR1 is SGHTA and CDR2 is FQGTGA. The CDR3 runs 16 residues. Losses at the gene ends were 0 bases for V and 4 bases for J; bases not matched to a gene: 7. In nucleotides, the CDR3 is TGTGCCAGCAGCTTAACTCCCGGGACAGTAGCAGATACGCAGTATTTT. It is translated as CASSLTPGTVADTQYF. The full variable domain, rest sourced from reference TRBV7-3 and TRBJ2-3, is GAGVSQTPSNKVTEKGKYVELRCDPISGHTALYWYRQSLGQGPEFLIYFQGTGAADDSGLPNDRFFAVRPEGSVSTLKIQRTERGDSAVYLCASSLTPGTVADTQYFGPGTRLTVL.

This clone was detected once. V usage is TRBV15 and J usage is TRBJ2-5; tentatively, D is TRBD1 or TRBD2 (5 bases each). Trimming took 9 bases from V and 2 from J, leaving 16 bases between them. The CDR3 totals 14 residues. CDR1 and CDR2 (germline): LNHNV, YYDKDF (reference sequence). CDR3 in amino acids: CATGWWDQQETQYF. The CDR3 DNA reads as TGTGCCACTGGTTGGTGGGACCAGCAAGAGACCCAGTACTTC.

This clone rates as medium-sized. The chain carries TRBV2 and TRBJ2-5; 11 nucleotides match TRBD2. Germline V gene lookup returns CDR1 SNHLY and CDR2 FYNNEI. The CDR3 runs to 17 residues. V shed 6 bases and J 5 bases; nucleotides not matched to a gene: 14. CDR3 DNA sequence: TGTGCCAGCAGCAGGGGCGATAGCGGGAGGGATGGGGAGACCCAGTACTTC. Translating gives CASSRGDSGRDGETQYF.

This clone was recorded once. V usage is TRBV6-6 and J usage is TRBJ1-4, with 11 bases aligning to TRBD1. CDR1 and CDR2 (germline): MNHNY, SVGAGI (reference sequence). V dropped 8 bases and J dropped 7; count of bases not matched to a gene: 6. The length of the CDR3 is 14 residues. CDR3 in amino acids: CASGGQGESEKLFF. The CDR3 DNA sequence: TGTGCCAGCGGGGGACAGGGGGAGAGTGAAAAACTGTTTTTT.

This clone was detected a few times. The chain couples TRBV6-1 to TRBJ2-6; D is possibly TRBD1 (6 bases). Germline V CDR1 and CDR2: MNHNS, SASEGT. CDR3 size: 15 residues. V dropped 1 base and J dropped 2 bases, with 6 bases sitting between them. CDR3 loop: CASSEEGAGANVLTF. The CDR3 coding sequence is TGTGCCAGCAGTGAAGAGGGGGCTGGGGCCAACGTCCTGACTTTC.

By share of the sample, this clone is medium-sized (0.01 to 0.1%). The genes are TRBV30 and TRBJ1-1; tentative D call: TRBD1 (6 bases). CDR1 GTSNPN and CDR2 SVGIG come from the germline V gene (reference sequence). This CDR3 region has 12 residues. Trimming pared 2 bases from V and 7 bases from J, leaving 11 bases between. The CDR3: CAWSPRGVEAFF. CDR3 sequence (DNA): TGTGCCTGGAGTCCGAGGGGGGTTGAAGCTTTCTTT.

The V gene is TRBV2, the J gene TRBJ2-1; D may match TRBD1 or TRBD2 (6 bases each). Germline loops: CDR1 SNHLY, CDR2 FYNNEI. The CDR3 contains 17 residues. Trimming shortened V by 3 bases and J by 6 bases, and 21 bases separated the two germline ends. The CDR3 nucleotides read TGTGCCAGCAGTGACACGGGACAAGGGAGGCCCGTCAATGAGCAGTTCTTC. Translation gives CASSDTGQGRPVNEQFF.

V is TRBV7-9 and J is TRBJ1-1; D is unclear. Deletions cut 2 bases from V and 0 bases from J, with 10 bases between. CDR1 SEHNR and CDR2 FQNEAQ come from the germline V gene (reference sequence). The CDR3 is made up of 15 amino acids. For the CDR3, the DNA is TGTGCCAGCAGCTTATTACTGCACCTGAACACTGAAGCTTTCTTT. Residues: CASSLLLHLNTEAFF.

The chain has TRBV11-3 and TRBJ2-5, with TRBD1 as a possible D gene (5 bases). V shed 5 bases and J shed 2 bases, with 9 bases lying between them. CDR1 and CDR2 from the germline V gene are SGHNT and YENEEA. The CDR3 is 13 residues long. The CDR3 is CASSPRGQETQYF. In nucleotides, the CDR3 is TGTGCCAGCAGCCCAAGGGGACAAGAGACCCAGTACTTC.